The sequence of this T cell receptor beta chain was determined in a study of Tregs in tolerant kidney transplant recipients (dated by TCRdb to the late 2010s). Looking at the study overall: Transplants used related donors with nonmyeloablative bone marrow transplantation; mixed chimerism was transient in the human trials. The study applied TCRbeta sequencing to find donor-specific regulatory T cells before combined kidney and bone marrow transplantation and then followed those same cells after transplant.

Genomic DNA was extracted from sorted cells with the QIAGEN DNeasy Blood and Tissue Kit for TCRbeta CDR3 sequencing. High-throughput TCRbeta CDR3 sequencing, including PCR amplification with bias correction and internal controls, was performed commercially through immunoSEQ. Per the source publication's procedure: Unique productive TCRbeta sequences were defined by CDR3 nucleotide sequence when primers matched and otherwise by CDR3 amino acid sequence together with Vbeta and Jbeta genes. As a correction for sorting error, sequences shared between sorted populations at a frequency ratio of 2:1 or less were discarded, and the remaining shared sequences were assigned to the higher population. A sequence counted as donor-reactive if, in CFSE-low cells, the sequence had a frequency of at least 0.01% and was expanded at least 5-fold compared with unstimulated cells. Jensen-Shannon divergence calculated on the top 100 TCRbeta sequences ranked by frequency was used to measure repertoire divergence. For samples with multiple sequencing runs, sorting error was corrected in each run separately before the runs were combined. Entries here come from immuneACCESS through TCRdb and include only in-frame sequences with V and J called. Some clones fail to appear in such tables; in the studies checked, an unresolved V gene covers under half of the shortfall, and the cause of the remainder is unknown. That table gives V, J and clone size, and the DNA gave D and trimming. The sample contains about 77,000 clones, 95% to 98% of them found a single time. The ten most abundant clones make up about 0.5% of the sample.

The sample's time point, from its label and the paper: blood sample drawn before combined kidney and bone marrow transplant. Unstimulated Tregs (CD4+CD25+CD127-), CD4+ non-Tregs (CD4+CD25-), CD4 and CD8 cells were FACS-sorted from thawed PBMCs. The patients were several recipients of combined kidney and bone marrow transplants from the ITN036ST trial, and samples were available only from these trial subjects. Healthy control blood was processed to PBMCs with a Ficoll density gradient and then cryopreserved, whereas patient PBMCs were collected both before and after transplant. Study-level results and caveats: The most biologically relevant and donor-specific TCRbeta repertoire appeared to be identified by expanding Tregs with activated donor B cells. Donor-specific Treg expansion exceeded global Treg expansion in tolerant patients, suggesting antigen-driven rather than nonspecific expansion. Because only a small number of patients were included, the study had limitations, and the results will need to be validated in larger populations as well as under other immunosuppression protocols. Biological reproducibility was not examined directly, but technical replication error appeared to be minimal. Because the PCR primers were changed over time for some patients, nucleotide-level comparison could not be performed across the samples from those patients.

The CDR3 runs 13 amino acids, cysteine and phenylalanine included. The DNA shown is the 39-base CDR3, in frame from base 1. V is cut by 8 bases and J by 8 bases, and the space between the germline ends is 18 bases. Via the germline V gene, CDR1 is ENHRY and CDR2 SYGVKD. Notes on this clone: Its antigen has not been determined. Base qualities are missing; no much larger clone stands one base away.

The rearrangement joined TRBV10-3 to TRBJ2-5; the D region possibly corresponds to TRBD1 (8 bases align). This receptor was identified in a human donor who received a combined kidney and bone marrow transplant. Sequences were derived from CD4+ T cells from blood, sampled before the transplant. The CDR3 protein is CAIGQGLYGTQYF. The nucleotides read TGTGCCATCGGACAGGGACTATACGGTACCCAGTACTTC.